The 14 T cell receptor beta chains below come from one sample, sequenced in a study of early T cells in non-severe SARS-CoV-2 infection. Each CDR3 protein is one row after TCRdb ran MiXCR on the 5' RACE reads. Among about 83,000 distinct CDR3 sequences listed, 8% to 13% were seen once. The material sequenced was whole blood, taken at baseline. Every receptor here comes from an adult who was a healthcare worker with PCR-confirmed SARS-CoV-2 infection or an uninfected control (not recorded which).

In DNA, the CDR3 is TGCAGTGCACAAAAGCCCCCCCAGTACTTC. Its protein product is CSAQKPPQYF. The chain joins TRBV20-1 to TRBJ2-5, with D hard to call. Germline values: CDR1 DFQATT, CDR2 SNEGSKA (reference sequence). The CDR3 is 10 amino acids. V was pared by 6 bases and J by 9 bases, with 11 bases between.

This clonotype was detected only a few times. The chain couples TRBV4-1 to TRBJ2-3; 7 bases agree with TRBD1. V shed 3 bases, J shed 4 bases, and the junction held 10 bases outside the gene matches. Germline-derived CDR1 and CDR2 are MGHRA and YSYEKL. CDR3 length: 16 residues. CDR3 protein: CASSQERQGWADTQYF. The CDR3 DNA sequence: TGCGCCAGCAGCCAGGAAAGACAGGGATGGGCAGATACGCAGTATTTT.

The table lists this clonotype with many counts. The V call is TRBV27, the J call TRBJ2-3; D gene uncertain. The germline V and J ends were trimmed by 6 bases and 2 bases, with 18 bases remaining between them. CDR3 length: 16 amino acids. Germline loops: CDR1 MNHEY, CDR2 SMNVEV (reference sequence). CDR3 loop: CASRPSRLTNTDTQYF. The CDR3 DNA reads as TGTGCCAGCAGGCCCAGTCGGCTTACTAACACAGATACGCAGTATTTT.

V usage is TRBV5-1 and J usage is TRBJ2-2; TRBD2 matches 10 bases. CDR1 and CDR2 from the germline V gene are SGHRS and YFSETQ. The V gene end was trimmed by 4 bases and the J gene end by 10 bases; junction bases not matched to a gene: 22. The CDR3 runs to 19 residues. The CDR3 here is CASSPRDTETSGPLLELFF. The CDR3 DNA sequence: TGCGCCAGCAGCCCCCGGGACACTGAGACTAGCGGGCCTCTTTTGGAGCTGTTTTTT.

In this sample, this clonotype turned up many times. The J gene is TRBJ2-2, the V gene TRBV27; D not certain. With 2 bases removed from V and 0 bases from J, the gap between germline ends came to 7 bases. CDR1 and CDR2 (germline): MNHEY, SMNVEV (reference sequence). This CDR3 has 15 residues. CDR3 nucleotides: TGTGCCAGCAGTTTAGAACTTTCGAACACCGGGGAGCTGTTTTTT. This gives the protein CASSLELSNTGELFF.

The CDR3 coding sequence is TGTGCCAGCAGCTTAGCCGGGAGTAGCTCCTACGAGCAGTACTTC. This translates into CASSLAGSSSYEQYF. The chain employs TRBV7-8 and TRBJ2-7; perhaps TRBD2 as D (6 bases). Germline CDR1 is SGHVS and CDR2 is FQNEAQ. V lost 0 bases and J lost 0, with 9 bases in between. The CDR3 contains 15 residues.

The chain uses TRBV15 and TRBJ2-2; D call uncertain. The CDR3 is 15 residues long. The V gene's germline CDR1 is LNHNV and CDR2 YYDKDF (reference sequence). Trimming left V 5 bases short and J 6 bases short, with 16 bases between. CDR3 nucleotides: TGTGCCACCAGCCCGGGTTTCTCCTTGGCCGGGGAGCTGTTTTTT. Protein product: CATSPGFSLAGELFF.

Ten or more counts support this clonotype. The chain joins TRBV2 to TRBJ2-1; 11 nucleotides agree with TRBD2. V dropped 5 bases and J dropped 12; count of bases not matched to a gene: 6. Germline loops: CDR1 SNHLY, CDR2 FYNNEI. This CDR3 has 13 amino acids. The CDR3: CASSPTSGNSQFF. DNA for the CDR3: TGTGCCAGCAGTCCGACTAGCGGGAACTCGCAGTTCTTC.

This rearrangement joins TRBV5-1 to TRBJ2-7; D unclear. Germline V lookup: CDR1 SGHRS, CDR2 YFSETQ. CDR3 length: 14 residues. V lost 4 bases and J 0 bases, leaving 11 bases between the germline ends. This CDR3 reads CASSPVWGSYEQYF. CDR3 nucleotide sequence: TGCGCCAGCAGCCCTGTTTGGGGCTCCTACGAGCAGTACTTC.

This clonotype was found many times. The chain combines TRBV4-1 with TRBJ1-5; D uncertain. This CDR3 has 15 residues. CDR1 is MGHRA, CDR2 YSYEKL, per germline. With 3 bases removed from V and 3 bases from J, the gap between germline ends came to 12 bases. In DNA, the CDR3 is TGCGCCAGCAGCCAGGTTGGCAGACTCAATCAGCCCCAGCATTTT. Translated, it gives CASSQVGRLNQPQHF.

In its sample, this clonotype was seen many times. The chain has TRBV5-1 and TRBJ2-3; no clear D. The germline gives CDR1 SGHRS, CDR2 YFSETQ. V lost 2 bases and J lost 5, with 12 bases in between. This CDR3 is 14 amino acids long. CDR3 coding DNA: TGCGCCAGCAGCTTCTCCCGACGTGAAGATACGCAGTATTTT. It specifies CASSFSRREDTQYF. Supplemented by reference TRBV5-1 and TRBJ2-3, the full variable domain reads KAGVTQTPRYLIKTRGQQVTLSCSPISGHRSVSWYQQTPGQGLQFLFEYFSETQRNKGNFPGRFSGRQFSNSRSEMNVSTLELGDSALYLCASSFSRREDTQYFGPGTRLTVL.

This clonotype was seen ten or more times. The chain uses TRBV18 and TRBJ1-6, with a weak D call TRBD1 (5 bases). With 5 bases removed from V and 9 bases from J, the gap between germline ends came to 17 bases. Looked up from germline, CDR1 is KGHSH and CDR2 is LQKENI. The CDR3 loop spans 15 amino acids. The CDR3 loop is CASSATSLRGSPLHF. DNA for the CDR3: TGTGCCAGCTCAGCAACATCCTTGAGGGGTTCACCCCTCCACTTT.

This clonotype was picked up a small number of times. V usage is TRBV10-2 and J usage is TRBJ2-3; D gene unclear. Germline CDR1 is WSHSY and CDR2 is SAAADI. CDR3 length: 12 amino acids. V lost 8 bases and J lost 2, with 8 bases in between. The CDR3 spells CASSAPTDTQYF. CDR3 coding DNA: TGCGCCAGCTCGGCTCCCACAGATACGCAGTATTTT.

There are a few counts of this clonotype. This CDR3 is CASSRDRETDTQYF. The CDR3 coding sequence is TGTGCCAGCAGCCGGGACAGGGAGACAGATACGCAGTATTTT. This chain connects TRBV7-6 to TRBJ2-3, with 9 positions matching TRBD1. CDR1 is SGHVS and CDR2 is FNYEAQ in the germline V gene. V shed 5 bases and J 3 bases; nucleotides not matched to a gene: 3. The CDR3 is made up of 14 amino acids.